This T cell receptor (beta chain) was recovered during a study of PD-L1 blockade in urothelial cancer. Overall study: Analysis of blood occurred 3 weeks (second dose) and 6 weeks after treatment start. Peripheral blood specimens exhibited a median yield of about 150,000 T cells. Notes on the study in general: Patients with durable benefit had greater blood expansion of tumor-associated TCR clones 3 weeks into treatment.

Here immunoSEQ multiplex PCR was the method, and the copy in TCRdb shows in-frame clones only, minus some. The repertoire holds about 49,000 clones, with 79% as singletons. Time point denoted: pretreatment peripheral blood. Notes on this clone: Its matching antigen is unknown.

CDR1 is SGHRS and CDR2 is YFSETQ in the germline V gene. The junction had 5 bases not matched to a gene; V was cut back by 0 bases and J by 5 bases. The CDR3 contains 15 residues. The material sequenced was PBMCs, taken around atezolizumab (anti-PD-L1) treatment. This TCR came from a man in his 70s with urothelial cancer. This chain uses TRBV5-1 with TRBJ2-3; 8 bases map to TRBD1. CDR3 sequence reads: CASSLEPGGLDTQYF. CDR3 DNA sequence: TGCGCCAGCAGCTTGGAGCCAGGGGGCTTAGATACGCAGTATTTT.